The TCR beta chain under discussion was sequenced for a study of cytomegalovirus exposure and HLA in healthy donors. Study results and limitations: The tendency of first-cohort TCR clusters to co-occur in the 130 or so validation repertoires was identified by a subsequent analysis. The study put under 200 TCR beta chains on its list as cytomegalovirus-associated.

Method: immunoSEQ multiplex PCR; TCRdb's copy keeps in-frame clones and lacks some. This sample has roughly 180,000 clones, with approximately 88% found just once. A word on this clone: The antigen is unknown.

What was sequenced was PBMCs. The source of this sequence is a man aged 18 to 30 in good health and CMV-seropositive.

CDR3 nucleotides: TGTGCCTGGTCCGCCGGGACAGGGCTTTCCTCTGGAAACACCATATATTTT. This encodes CAWSAGTGLSSGNTIYF. The chain links TRBV30 to TRBJ1-3, with 9 bases identical to TRBD1. The V gene's germline CDR1 is GTSNPN and CDR2 SVGIG (reference sequence). This CDR3 contains 17 residues. V lost 5 bases and J lost 0; bases outside the gene matches: 11.